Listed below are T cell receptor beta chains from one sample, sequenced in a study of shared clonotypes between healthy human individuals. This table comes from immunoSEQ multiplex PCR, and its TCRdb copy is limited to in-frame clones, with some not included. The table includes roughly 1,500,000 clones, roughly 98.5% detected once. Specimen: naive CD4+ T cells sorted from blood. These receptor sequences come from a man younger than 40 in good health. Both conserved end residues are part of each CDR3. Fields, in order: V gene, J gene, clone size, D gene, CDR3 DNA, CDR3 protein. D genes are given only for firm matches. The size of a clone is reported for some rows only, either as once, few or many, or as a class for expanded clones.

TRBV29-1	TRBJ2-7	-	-	TGCAGCGTTGTCGGGCAGCTCGACTACGAGCAGTACTTC	CSVVGQLDYEQYF
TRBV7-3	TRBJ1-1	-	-	TGTGCCAGCAGCCCCTCCGTTGGAATGGCTTTCTTT	CASSPSVGMAFF
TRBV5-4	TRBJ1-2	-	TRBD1	TGTGCCAGCAGCAAGACAGGGATACCCAACTATGGCTACACCTTC	CASSKTGIPNYGYTF
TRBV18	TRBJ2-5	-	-	TGTGCCAGCTCACCACCGGGATCGAGGGAACAGACCCAGTACTTC	CASSPPGSREQTQYF
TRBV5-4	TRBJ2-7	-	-	TGTGCCAGCAGCTTGCGGGGACAAGGCGAGCAGTACTTC	CASSLRGQGEQYF
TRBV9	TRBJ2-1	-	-	TGTGCCAGCAGCGTAGCAGGGAAACAGGGAAGTGAGCAGTTCTTC	CASSVAGKQGSEQFF
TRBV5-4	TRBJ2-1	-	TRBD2	TGTGCCAGCAGCTCGACCAGCGGGAGGTACAATGAGCAGTTCTTC	CASSSTSGRYNEQFF
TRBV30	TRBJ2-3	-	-	TGTGCCTGGAGTCCCCTGGTGGGAGTGGCAGATACGCAGTATTTT	CAWSPLVGVADTQYF
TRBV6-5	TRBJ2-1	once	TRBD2	TGTGCCAGCAGGTTAGCGGGAGGCTCCTACAATGAGCAGTTCTTC	CASRLAGGSYNEQFF
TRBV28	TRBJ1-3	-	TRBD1	TGTGCCAGCAGTTCTGTCCCAACCGACAGGGTAGACACCATATATTTT	CASSSVPTDRVDTIYF
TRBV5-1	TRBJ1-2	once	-	TGCGCCAGCAGCTTGGCCAGGTCCAGGGAGGGTGGCTACACCTTC	CASSLARSREGGYTF
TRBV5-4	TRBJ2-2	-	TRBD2	TGTGCCAGCAGCGGGGATAGCGGGTGGCGAGGCACCGGGGAGCTGTTTTTT	CASSGDSGWRGTGELFF
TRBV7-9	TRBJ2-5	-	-	TGTGCCAGCAGCTTTTCCCCCATAGGTCAAGAGACCCAGTACTTC	CASSFSPIGQETQYF
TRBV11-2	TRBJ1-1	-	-	TGTGCCAGCAGCCCCCCGGGGGGGAAGAACACTGAAGCTTTCTTT	CASSPPGGKNTEAFF
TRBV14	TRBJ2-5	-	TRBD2	TGTGCCAGCAGCCAGGGGACTAGCGGGAGGCTAGAGACCCAGTACTTC	CASSQGTSGRLETQYF
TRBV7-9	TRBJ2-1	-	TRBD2	TGTGCCAGCAGCCTATACCACAGGACTAGCGGGATGGATGAGCAGTTCTTC	CASSLYHRTSGMDEQFF
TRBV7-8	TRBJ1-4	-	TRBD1	TGTGCCAGCAGCTTAGCTTTAGGGACAGTAAATGAAAAACTGTTTTTT	CASSLALGTVNEKLFF
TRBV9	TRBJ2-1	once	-	TGTGCCAGCAGCGTAGAGGCATTCTACAATGAGCAGTTCTTC	CASSVEAFYNEQFF